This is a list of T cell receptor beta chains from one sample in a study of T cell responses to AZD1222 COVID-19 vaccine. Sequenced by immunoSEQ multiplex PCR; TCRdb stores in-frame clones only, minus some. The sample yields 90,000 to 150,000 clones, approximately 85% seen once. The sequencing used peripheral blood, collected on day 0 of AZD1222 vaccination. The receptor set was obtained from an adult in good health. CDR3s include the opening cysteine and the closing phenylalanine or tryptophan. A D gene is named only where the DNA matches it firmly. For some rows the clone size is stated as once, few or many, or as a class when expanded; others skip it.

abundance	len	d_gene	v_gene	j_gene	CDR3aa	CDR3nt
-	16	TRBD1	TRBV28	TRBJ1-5	CASSLWGGTGNQPQHF	TGTGCCAGCAGTTTATGGGGGGGGACAGGTAATCAGCCCCAGCATTTT
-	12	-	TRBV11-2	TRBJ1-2	CASSYDNYGYTF	TGTGCCAGCAGCTACGATAACTATGGCTACACCTTC
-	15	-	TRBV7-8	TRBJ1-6	CASSSYEARDSPLHF	TGTGCCAGCAGCTCTTATGAGGCCCGAGATTCACCCCTCCACTTT
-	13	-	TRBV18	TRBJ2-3	CASSTSRTDTQYF	TGTGCCAGCTCAACGAGTCGCACAGATACGCAGTATTTT
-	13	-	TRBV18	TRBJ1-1	CASSAQGGPEAFF	TGTGCCAGCTCCGCACAGGGAGGACCTGAAGCTTTCTTT
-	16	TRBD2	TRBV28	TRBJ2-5	CASSPRWGGFQETQYF	TGTGCCAGCAGTCCTCGATGGGGGGGGTTTCAGGAGACCCAGTACTTC
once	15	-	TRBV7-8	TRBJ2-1	CASSRRTQPYNEQFF	TGTGCCTCCAGCCGTAGAACCCAGCCCTACAATGAGCAGTTCTTC
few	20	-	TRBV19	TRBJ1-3	CASSVGRLPRTGLSGNTIYF	TGTGCCAGTAGTGTTGGACGCCTACCTCGTACAGGCCTCTCTGGAAACACCATATATTTT
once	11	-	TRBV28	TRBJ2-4	CASTDRYIRYF	TGTGCCAGCACAGACAGGTATATTCGGTACTTC
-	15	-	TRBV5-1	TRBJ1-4	CASSSYRAANEKLFF	TGCGCCAGCAGCTCGTACAGGGCGGCTAATGAAAAACTGTTTTTT
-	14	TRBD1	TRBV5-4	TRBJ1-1	CASSLGQDWTEAFF	TGTGCCAGCAGCCTAGGACAGGATTGGACTGAAGCTTTCTTT
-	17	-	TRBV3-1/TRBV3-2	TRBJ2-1	CASSLPGRPSSYNEQFF	TGTGCCAGCAGCCTTCCGGGACGACCAAGCTCCTACAATGAGCAGTTCTTC
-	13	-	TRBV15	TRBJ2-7	CATASGRSYEQYF	TGTGCCACCGCATCGGGTCGATCCTACGAGCAGTACTTC
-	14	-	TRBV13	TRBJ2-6	CASSLEAGANVLTF	TGTGCCAGCAGCTTAGAGGCTGGGGCCAACGTCCTGACTTTC
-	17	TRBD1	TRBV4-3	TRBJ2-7	CASSQELSGTGGYEQYF	TGCGCCAGCAGCCAAGAGCTTAGTGGGACAGGGGGCTACGAGCAGTACTTC
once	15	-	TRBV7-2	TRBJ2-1	CASSFYSLQENEQFF	TGTGCCAGCAGCTTTTACAGCCTACAGGAGAATGAGCAGTTCTTC
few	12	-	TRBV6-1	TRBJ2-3	CASSEGWATQYF	TGTGCCAGCAGTGAAGGGTGGGCTACGCAGTATTTT
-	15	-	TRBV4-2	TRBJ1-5	CASSQGPRQDQPQHF	TGTGCCAGCAGCCAAGGTCCCCGGCAGGATCAGCCCCAGCATTTT
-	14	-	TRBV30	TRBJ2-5	CAWTTGSSPETQYF	TGTGCCTGGACCACCGGGAGCTCCCCAGAGACCCAGTACTTC
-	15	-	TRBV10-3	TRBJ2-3	CAIRMTTLRVDTQYF	TGTGCCATCAGAATGACCACCCTACGGGTGGATACGCAGTATTTT
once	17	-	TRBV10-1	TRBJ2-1	CASSESLVGEGYNEQFF	TGCGCCAGCAGTGAGTCGTTGGTGGGGGAAGGCTACAATGAGCAGTTCTTC
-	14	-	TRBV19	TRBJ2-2	CASSWDISTGELFF	TGTGCCAGTAGTTGGGACATAAGCACCGGGGAGCTGTTTTTT
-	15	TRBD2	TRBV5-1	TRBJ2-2	CASSFAGANTGELFF	TGCGCCAGCAGCTTCGCGGGAGCGAACACCGGGGAGCTGTTTTTT
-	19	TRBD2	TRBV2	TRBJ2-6	CASSEMRRRLAAGANVLTF	TGTGCCAGCAGTGAAATGAGGAGGAGGCTAGCGGCGGGGGCCAACGTCCTGACTTTC
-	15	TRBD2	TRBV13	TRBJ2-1	CASSWRTSGVYEQFF	TGTGCCAGCAGCTGGAGGACTAGCGGGGTCTATGAGCAGTTCTTC
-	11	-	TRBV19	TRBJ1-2	CASSILDSYTF	TGTGCCAGTAGTATACTCGACAGCTACACCTTC
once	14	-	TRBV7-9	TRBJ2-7	CASSLLQGTHEQYF	TGTGCCAGCAGCCTATTACAGGGTACCCACGAGCAGTACTTC
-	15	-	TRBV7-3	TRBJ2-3	CASSPRGDSTDTQYF	TGTGCCAGCAGCCCCAGGGGGGATAGCACAGATACGCAGTATTTT
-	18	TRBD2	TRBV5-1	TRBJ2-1	CASSLVSAGGSGYNEQFF	TGCGCCAGCAGCTTGGTATCGGCGGGGGGCAGCGGCTACAATGAGCAGTTCTTC
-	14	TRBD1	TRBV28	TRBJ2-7	CASSTGQGSYEQYF	TGTGCCAGCAGCACGGGACAGGGCTCCTACGAGCAGTACTTC
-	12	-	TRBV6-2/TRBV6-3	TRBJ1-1	CASSYPDSEAFF	TGTGCCAGCAGTTACCCGGACAGTGAAGCTTTCTTT
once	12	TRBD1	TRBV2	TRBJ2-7	CATKWTGSEQYF	TGTGCCACAAAGTGGACAGGGTCCGAGCAGTACTTC
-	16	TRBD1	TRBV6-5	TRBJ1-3	CASSYSGTGTGNTIYF	TGTGCCAGCAGTTACTCCGGGACAGGGACTGGAAACACCATATATTTT
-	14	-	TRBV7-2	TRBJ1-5	CASSSDSSNQPQHF	TGTGCCAGCAGTTCAGACAGTAGCAATCAGCCCCAGCATTTT
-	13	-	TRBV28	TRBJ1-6	CASTVTRDSPLHF	TGTGCCAGCACGGTTACGAGAGATTCACCCCTCCACTTT
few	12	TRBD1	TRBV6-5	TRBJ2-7	CASSRDSYEQYF	TGTGCCAGCAGCCGGGACAGCTACGAGCAGTACTTC
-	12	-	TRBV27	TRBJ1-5	CASGQQGLSQHF	TGTGCCAGCGGACAACAGGGTTTGTCCCAGCATTTT
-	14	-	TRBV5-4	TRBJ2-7	CASSLGGGHREQYF	TGTGCCAGCAGCTTGGGAGGGGGTCATAGGGAGCAGTACTTC
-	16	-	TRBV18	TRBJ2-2	CASSSAVGPNTGELFF	TGTGCCAGCTCTTCCGCCGTGGGGCCTAACACCGGGGAGCTGTTTTTT
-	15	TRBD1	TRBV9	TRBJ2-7	CASSVGTASSYEQYF	TGTGCCAGCAGCGTTGGGACAGCTAGCTCCTACGAGCAGTACTTC
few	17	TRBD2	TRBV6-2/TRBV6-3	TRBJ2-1	CASSYSRPSGVYNEQFF	TGTGCCAGCAGTTACTCGAGGCCTAGCGGGGTATACAATGAGCAGTTCTTC
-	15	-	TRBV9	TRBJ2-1	CASSDLGSSYNEQFF	TGTGCCAGCAGCGACCTCGGAAGCTCCTACAATGAGCAGTTCTTC
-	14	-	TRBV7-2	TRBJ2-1	CASSPGLPPGRSVF	TGTGCCAGCAGCCCCGGACTCCCCCCTGGGCGTTCGGTCTTC
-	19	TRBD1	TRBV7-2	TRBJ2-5	CASSLPARLAAGGRETQYF	TGTGCCAGCAGCTTACCGGCCCGGTTGGCGGCAGGGGGCAGGGAGACCCAGTACTTC
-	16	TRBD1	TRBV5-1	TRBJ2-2	CASSPRTGSVTGELFF	TGCGCCAGCAGCCCGCGGACAGGGTCGGTCACCGGGGAGCTGTTTTTT
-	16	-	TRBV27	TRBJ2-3	CASSPPPQPGKGTQYF	TGTGCCAGCAGTCCACCCCCGCAGCCAGGGAAAGGTACGCAGTATTTT
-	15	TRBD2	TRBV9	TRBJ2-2	CASSLWGGGSGELFF	TGTGCCAGCAGCCTTTGGGGCGGGGGTTCCGGGGAGCTGTTTTTT
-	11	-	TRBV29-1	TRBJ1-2	CSVVQSYGYTF	TGCAGCGTTGTCCAGAGCTATGGCTACACCTTC
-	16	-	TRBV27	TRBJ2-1	CASSSRAQALYNEQFF	TGTGCCAGCAGTTCCCGGGCCCAAGCCCTCTACAATGAGCAGTTCTTC
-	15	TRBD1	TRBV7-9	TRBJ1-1	CASSHGQGGRDEAFF	TGTGCCAGCAGCCACGGACAGGGAGGTCGGGATGAAGCTTTCTTT
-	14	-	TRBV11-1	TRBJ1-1	CASYRPGSGTEAFF	TGTGCCAGCTATCGCCCTGGATCTGGCACTGAAGCTTTCTTT
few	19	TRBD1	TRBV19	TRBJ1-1	CASSMEGQSPSWGFTEAFF	TGTGCCAGTAGTATGGAGGGACAGAGCCCCAGTTGGGGGTTCACTGAAGCTTTCTTT
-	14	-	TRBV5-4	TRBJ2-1	CASTRLSDPNEQFF	TGTGCCAGCACTCGGCTGTCTGACCCCAATGAGCAGTTCTTC
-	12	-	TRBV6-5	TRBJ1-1	CASSLDNTEAFF	TGTGCCAGCAGCCTCGACAACACTGAAGCTTTCTTT
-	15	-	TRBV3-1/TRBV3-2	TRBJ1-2	CASSQRTGSSSGYTF	TGTGCCAGCAGCCAAAGGACCGGGAGTAGCAGTGGCTACACCTTC
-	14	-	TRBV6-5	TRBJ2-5	CASSRNMGPETQYF	TGTGCCAGCAGCCGAAACATGGGGCCCGAGACCCAGTACTTC
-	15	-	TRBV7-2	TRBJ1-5	CASSPRGGAGQPQHF	TGTGCCAGCAGCCCTCGGGGGGGAGCTGGACAGCCCCAGCATTTT
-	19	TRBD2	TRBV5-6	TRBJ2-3	CASTLSEGGLAGFTDTQYF	TGTGCCAGCACTCTATCAGAGGGGGGACTAGCGGGGTTCACAGATACGCAGTATTTT
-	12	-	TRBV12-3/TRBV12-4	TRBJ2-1	CASSLIVNEQFF	TGTGCCAGCAGCCTTATAGTCAATGAGCAGTTCTTC
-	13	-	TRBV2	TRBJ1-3	CASRPYNRNTIYF	TGTGCCAGCAGACCTTACAACCGAAACACCATATATTTT